Following are 13 T cell receptor beta chains from one sample sequenced in a study of control samples from healthy donors and cancer patients. Method: immunoSEQ multiplex PCR; TCRdb's copy keeps in-frame clones and lacks some. The sample consists of some 130,000 clones, 90% of them appearing once. Material: blood. The source of these receptors is a man aged 35 to 55 in good health.

The chain joins TRBV10-3 to TRBJ2-2; D unresolved. V lost 8 bases and J lost 0, with 7 bases in between. Germline V gene sequence: CDR1 ENHRY, CDR2 SYGVKD. The CDR3 is 13 amino acids. For the CDR3, the DNA is TGTGCCATCGGTAGATCGAACACCGGGGAGCTGTTTTTT. It yields the protein CAIGRSNTGELFF.

V is TRBV4-1 and J is TRBJ1-6; 12 bases are a match to TRBD1. The CDR3 spans 18 residues. Germline values: CDR1 MGHRA, CDR2 YSYEKL. Trimming took 1 base from V and 9 from J; bases not matched to a gene: 10. In nucleotides, the CDR3 is TGCGCCAGCAGCCAAGGATTGGGACAGGGGGCCCCACCTTCACCCCTCCACTTT. This gives the protein CASSQGLGQGAPPSPLHF.

The rearrangement uses TRBV9 and TRBJ1-1, with a weak D call TRBD1 (6 bases). V was clipped by 3 bases and J by 0 bases, with 6 bases between them. Germline values: CDR1 SGDLS, CDR2 YYNGEE. This CDR3 is built from 13 residues. As DNA, the CDR3 is TGTGCCAGCAGCGCAGGGGTGAACACTGAAGCTTTCTTT. It codes for CASSAGVNTEAFF.

V gene TRBV9 combines with J gene TRBJ2-1; 7 nucleotides agree with TRBD2. CDR3 length equals 17 residues. V shed 2 bases and J 1 base; nucleotides not matched to a gene: 9. CDR1 is SGDLS and CDR2 is YYNGEE in the germline V gene. CDR3: CASSVDSGTKSYNEQFF. The CDR3 DNA is TGTGCCAGCAGCGTGGACTCCGGGACTAAGTCCTACAATGAGCAGTTCTTC.

The sample holds one count of this clone. The chain carries TRBV19 and TRBJ1-2; TRBD1 matches at 7 bases. This CDR3 is 14 amino acids long. Losses at the gene ends were 4 bases for V and 5 bases for J; bases not matched to a gene: 7. CDR1 and CDR2 (germline): LNHDA, SQIVND (reference sequence). CDR3 sequence (DNA): TGTGCCAGTAGTAGGTTCGGGACAGAGTATGGCTACACCTTC. This sequence encodes CASSRFGTEYGYTF.

This sequence joins TRBV5-1 and TRBJ2-2; D might be TRBD1 (6 bases). Germline values: CDR1 SGHRS, CDR2 YFSETQ. V was trimmed by 0 bases and J by 4 bases, leaving 10 bases between them. The CDR3 is 15 residues long. The chain's CDR3 is CASSLVSGVTGELFF. Here the CDR3 DNA reads TGCGCCAGCAGCTTGGTGTCAGGGGTCACCGGGGAGCTGTTTTTT.

This clone was observed once. The chain links TRBV7-2 to TRBJ2-3, with D unresolved. Trimming shortened V by 4 bases and J by 2 bases, and 10 bases separated the two germline ends. The CDR3 spans 14 residues. Germline CDR1 reads SGHTA; CDR2 reads FQGNSA. This chain's CDR3 is CASSSTTYTDTQYF. The CDR3 DNA reads TGTGCCAGCAGCTCCACTACGTACACAGATACGCAGTATTTT.

This chain's CDR3 is CASSSTPLLSQETQYF. CDR3 coding DNA: TGTGCCAGCAGCAGCACTCCCCTTCTGAGCCAAGAGACCCAGTACTTC. V and J are TRBV3-1 (or the pseudogene TRBV3-2) and TRBJ2-5; D gene ambiguous. The germline gives CDR1 LGHDT, CDR2 YNNKEL (reference sequence). Between the trimmed V and J ends, which lost 5 bases and 1 base, there was a span of 17 bases. This CDR3 region has 16 residues.

This chain joins TRBV10-1 and TRBJ2-1; either TRBD1 or TRBD2 may fit D (5 bases each). The V end was cut by 2 bases, the J end by 2 bases, with 10 bases between. This CDR3 contains 15 residues. Germline V gives CDR1 WNHNN, CDR2 SYGVQD (reference sequence). The CDR3 is CASSEGTGPYNEQFF. CDR3 DNA: TGCGCCAGCAGTGAGGGAACGGGGCCCTACAATGAGCAGTTCTTC.

J is TRBJ1-2 and V is TRBV9; D possibly corresponds to TRBD1 (5 bases). This CDR3 region has 13 residues. Germline CDR1 SGDLS, CDR2 YYNGEE. Trimming stripped 3 bases from V and 2 bases from J, with 8 bases between. CDR3: CASSDPGNYGYTF. The CDR3 coding sequence is TGTGCCAGCAGCGACCCAGGGAACTATGGCTACACCTTC.

As for this clone: The identical CDR3 is also encoded by other nucleotide sequences in the sample. The J gene is TRBJ2-3, the V gene TRBV5-1, with 8 bases fitting TRBD1. The CDR3 has 14 residues. CDR1 is SGHRS and CDR2 is YFSETQ in the germline V gene. V was pared by 4 bases and J by 3 bases, with 4 bases of the junction left unmatched. The CDR3, as DNA: TGCGCCAGCAGCGATGACAGGGGAACAGATACGCAGTATTTT. Protein sequence: CASSDDRGTDTQYF.

The genes are TRBV29-1 and TRBJ1-2; 9 nucleotides line up with TRBD1. V gave up 3 bases and J gave up 3 bases; unmatched junction bases: 8. The CDR3 runs to 15 residues. Germline V gives CDR1 SQVTM, CDR2 ANQGSEA. CDR3 nucleotide sequence: TGCAGCGTTGATAAGGGGGGACAGGGCTACTATGGCTACACCTTC. Amino acids: CSVDKGGQGYYGYTF.

The chain recombines TRBV5-1 with TRBJ1-2, with D maybe TRBD1 (5 bases). The CDR3 spans 13 residues. Per germline, CDR1 SGHRS and CDR2 YFSETQ. Trimming removed 1 base at V and 4 bases at J, with 8 bases between. CDR3 sequence reads: CASSLQGSYGYTF. The CDR3, as DNA: TGCGCCAGCAGCTTGCAGGGCAGCTATGGCTACACCTTC.